The T cell receptor (beta chain) under discussion was sequenced for a study of cytomegalovirus exposure and HLA in healthy donors. Amplification used 60 Vbeta primers and 13 Jbeta primers. Clones were read by immunoSEQ multiplex PCR, and TCRdb kept only the in-frame ones, dropping some. The sample records 150,000 to 170,000 clones, roughly 80% being singletons. General study results and limits: The authors excluded some V segments, including TRBV6-2 and TRBV6-3, as indistinguishable. The authors confirmed in vitro that a few CMV-associated chains were specific for CMV antigens. Later work associated roughly 17,000 TCR beta sequences with HLA alleles at 0.05 false discovery rate.

V lost 0 bases and J lost 3, with 5 bases in between. The CDR3 runs to 13 residues. Germline V gives CDR1 SGHDN, CDR2 FVKESK. In the case of this clone: No antigen is known for it.

The TCR was taken from a man aged 25-40 years in good health and CMV-seropositive. The material sequenced was PBMCs. This chain uses TRBV14 with TRBJ1-1; D is ambiguous. CDR3 in amino acids: CASSQDLDTEAFF. The CDR3 DNA sequence: TGTGCCAGCAGCCAAGATCTAGACACTGAAGCTTTCTTT.